This T cell receptor (beta chain) was obtained from a study of blood T cell repertoires in COVID-19. Study in general: The study drew acute and convalescent COVID-19 samples from the United States, Italy and Spain.

Germline CDR1 reads ENHRY; CDR2 reads SYGVKD. Trimming took 8 bases from V and 2 from J, leaving 6 bases between them. CDR3 length equals 11 residues. Authors' analysis steps: Cell counts per sample came from amplifying reference gene primers. Sequenced by immunoSEQ multiplex PCR; TCRdb stores in-frame clones only, minus some. The D gene and trimming were derived from the DNA, and the V and J assignments and clone size from that table. This table has fewer than 100,000 clones, 79% appearing once. The specimen sequenced was peripheral blood. The V and J genes are TRBV10-3 and TRBJ2-5, with D tentatively TRBD2 (6 bases). The clonotype originates from a human donor in a cohort sampled during active COVID-19. The chain's CDR3 is CAIRGQETQYF. The DNA for the CDR3 is TGTGCCATCCGGGGGCAAGAGACCCAGTACTTC.